Detailed here is one TCR beta chain. What it binds is not known. The data originate from a study of cytomegalovirus exposure and HLA in healthy donors. Study-level background: As released early, the data held about 85 million unique TCRs from HLA-typed donors. Among the roughly 400 donors who were genotyped, 81% fell in the genetic ancestry cluster that is associated with self-reported Caucasian donors.

In the PCR, 60 Vbeta and 13 Jbeta primers were used. TCRdb keeps only in-frame clones here, not all; method: immunoSEQ multiplex PCR. The sample has roughly 100,000 clones, roughly four fifths seen once. The CDR3 is made up of 15 amino acids. The V gene's germline CDR1 is LNHDA and CDR2 SQIVND (reference sequence). The J segment lost 6 bases and the V segment lost 5 bases, leaving 7 bases of the junction unmatched. Findings and limits, study-wide: Highly shared sequence variants in one cluster were likely a sequencing artifact. In terms of immune exposure information, only CMV serostatus was available.

The chain recombines TRBV19 with TRBJ2-1; 10 bases align to TRBD2. The source is a male donor in good health and CMV-seropositive. Material: PBMCs. CDR3 sequence: CASSESGRVLNEQFF. The CDR3 DNA is TGTGCCAGTAGTGAGAGCGGGAGGGTTCTCAATGAGCAGTTCTTC.